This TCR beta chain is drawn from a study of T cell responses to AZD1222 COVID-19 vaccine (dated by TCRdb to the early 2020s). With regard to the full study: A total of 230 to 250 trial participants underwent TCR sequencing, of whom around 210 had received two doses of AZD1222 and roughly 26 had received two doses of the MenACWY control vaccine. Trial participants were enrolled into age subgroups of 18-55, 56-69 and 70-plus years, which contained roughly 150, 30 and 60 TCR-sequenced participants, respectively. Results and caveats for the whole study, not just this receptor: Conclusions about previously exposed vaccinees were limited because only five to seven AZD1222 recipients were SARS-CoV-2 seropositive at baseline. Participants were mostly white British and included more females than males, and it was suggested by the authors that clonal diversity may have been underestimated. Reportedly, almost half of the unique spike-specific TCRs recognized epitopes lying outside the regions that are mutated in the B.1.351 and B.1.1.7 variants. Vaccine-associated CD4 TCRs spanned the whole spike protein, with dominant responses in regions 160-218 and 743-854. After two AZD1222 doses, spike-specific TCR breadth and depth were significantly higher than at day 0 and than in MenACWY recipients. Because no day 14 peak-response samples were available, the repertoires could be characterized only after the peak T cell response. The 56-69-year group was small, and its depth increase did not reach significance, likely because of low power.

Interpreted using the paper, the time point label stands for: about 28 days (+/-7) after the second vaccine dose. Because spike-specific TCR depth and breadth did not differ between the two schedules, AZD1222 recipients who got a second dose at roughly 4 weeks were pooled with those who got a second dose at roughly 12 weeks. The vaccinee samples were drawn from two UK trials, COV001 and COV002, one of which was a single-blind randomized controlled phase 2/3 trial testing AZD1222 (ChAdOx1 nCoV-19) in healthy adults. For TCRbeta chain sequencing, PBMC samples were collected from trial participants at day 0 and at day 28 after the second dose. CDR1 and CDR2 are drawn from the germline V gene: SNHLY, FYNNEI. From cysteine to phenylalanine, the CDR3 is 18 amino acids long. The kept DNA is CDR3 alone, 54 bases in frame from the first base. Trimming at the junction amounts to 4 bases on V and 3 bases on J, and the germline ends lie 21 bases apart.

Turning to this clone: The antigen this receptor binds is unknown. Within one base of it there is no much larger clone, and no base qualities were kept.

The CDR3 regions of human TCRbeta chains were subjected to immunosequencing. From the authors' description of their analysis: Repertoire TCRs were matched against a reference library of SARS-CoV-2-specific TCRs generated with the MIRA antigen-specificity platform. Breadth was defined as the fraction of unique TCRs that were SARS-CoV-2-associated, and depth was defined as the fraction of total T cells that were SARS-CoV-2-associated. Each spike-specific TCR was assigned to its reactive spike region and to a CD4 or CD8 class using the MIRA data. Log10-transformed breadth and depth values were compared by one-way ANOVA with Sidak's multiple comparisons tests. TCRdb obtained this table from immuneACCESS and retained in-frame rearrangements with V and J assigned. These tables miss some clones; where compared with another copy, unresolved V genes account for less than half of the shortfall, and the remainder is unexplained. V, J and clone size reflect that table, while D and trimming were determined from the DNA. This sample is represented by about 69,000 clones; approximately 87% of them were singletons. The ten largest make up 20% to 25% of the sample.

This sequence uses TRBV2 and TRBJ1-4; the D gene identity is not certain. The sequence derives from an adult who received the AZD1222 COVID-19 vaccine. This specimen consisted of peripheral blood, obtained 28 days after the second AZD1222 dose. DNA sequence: TGTGCCAGCAGTGGAGACCAATTTTCCGGGCCCGCTAATGAAAAACTGTTTTTT. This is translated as CASSGDQFSGPANEKLFF.